This TCR beta chain was recovered during a study of blood T cell repertoires in COVID-19. In the study overall: Spain, Italy and the United States supplied samples that represented acute and convalescent COVID-19. PBMCs, B-cell-depleted T cells, or T cells provided the cDNA or gDNA that made up the material.

The CDR3 runs to 13 residues. V lost 5 bases to trimming and J lost 4 bases, with 14 bases between them. CDR1 and CDR2 from the germline V gene are SQVTM and ANQGSEA. Per the study methods: Quantification of nucleated cells was approximated via reference gene primer amplification. Here immunoSEQ multiplex PCR was the method, and the copy in TCRdb shows in-frame clones only, minus some. V and J calls and clone size are as listed in that table; D and trimming were resolved from the DNA. The table has over 200,000 clones, 80% to 85% seen once. The chain recombines TRBV29-1 with TRBJ1-2; D perhaps matches TRBD1 (6 bases). The origin of this receptor is a human donor in a cohort sampled during active COVID-19. Specimen: peripheral blood. The CDR3 DNA is TGCAGCGTTCTCCCCGGGACAATCTATGGCTACACCTTC. This encodes CSVLPGTIYGYTF.